One sample yielded the 27 T cell receptor beta chains listed below, sequenced in a study of blood T cell repertoires in COVID-19. Only in-frame clones appear in the TCRdb table, and some are missing; sequencing was by immunoSEQ multiplex PCR. The table lists a few hundred thousand clones, under 95% of them singletons. The sample was PBMCs or T cells enriched from blood (not recorded which). Receptor source: a woman under 40 who had recovered from COVID-19.

This clone was detected only once. The chain is built from TRBV18 and TRBJ1-3, with 7 bases lining up with TRBD1. This CDR3 is 16 amino acids long. CDR1 is KGHSH and CDR2 is LQKENI in the germline V gene. With 1 base clipped from V and 2 bases from J, the junction kept 5 bases outside the gene matches. CDR3 nucleotide sequence: TGTGCCAGCTCACCACAGGGACAGAGCACTGGAAACACCATATATTTT. Translated, it gives CASSPQGQSTGNTIYF. The full variable domain, completed using reference TRBV18 and TRBJ1-3, is NAGVMQNPRHLVRRRGQEARLRCSPMKGHSHVYWYRQLPEEGLKFMVYLQKENIIDESGMPKERFSAEFPKEGPSILRIQQVVRGDSAAYFCASSPQGQSTGNTIYFGEGSWLTVV.

This clone was recorded only once. The rearrangement links TRBV19 to TRBJ2-3, with TRBD2 matching over 9 bases. V was pared by 7 bases and J by 4 bases, with 3 bases of the junction left unmatched. Germline V gene lookup returns CDR1 LNHDA and CDR2 SQIVND (reference sequence). The CDR3 length is 13 residues. CDR3 sequence (DNA): TGTGCCAGTAAAAAGCGGGGGGCAGATACGCAGTATTTT. This sequence encodes CASKKRGADTQYF.

The CDR3 nucleotides read TGTGCCAGCAGCCCTACGCAGACAGGGGATAGTGAGCAGTTCTTC. Translated, it gives CASSPTQTGDSEQFF. This rearrangement joins TRBV7-3 to TRBJ2-1, with 8 bases lining up with TRBD1. Germline loops: CDR1 SGHTA, CDR2 FQGTGA. The V gene end was trimmed by 5 bases and the J gene end by 9 bases; junction bases not matched to a gene: 12. This CDR3 contains 15 residues.

The V call is TRBV6-5, the J call TRBJ2-7; weak D call: TRBD1 (6 bases). Germline assignment: CDR1 MNHEY and CDR2 SVGAGI. The V and J ends lost 5 bases and 4 bases respectively, with 15 bases between them. CDR3 size: 14 residues. The CDR3 reads CASSSRGFAYEQYF. CDR3 nucleotides: TGTGCCAGCAGTAGCAGGGGTTTCGCGTACGAGCAGTACTTC.

The chain employs TRBV7-8 and TRBJ2-7; weak D call: TRBD2 (5 bases). Germline V gene sequence: CDR1 SGHVS, CDR2 FQNEAQ. The CDR3 covers 15 residues. V was clipped by 0 bases and J by 5 bases, with 14 bases between them. The CDR3 nucleotides read TGTGCCAGCAGCTTAGCCGAGGACTCCTGGGACGAGCAGTACTTC. Translating gives CASSLAEDSWDEQYF.

The rearrangement uses TRBV7-6 and TRBJ2-5; 7 nucleotides agree with TRBD2. With V trimmed by 2 bases and J by 4 bases, 7 bases remained unmatched. The CDR3 is 15 residues long. The germline V gene encodes CDR1 SGHVS and CDR2 FNYEAQ. CDR3 region: CASSLLSGGGETQYF. In DNA form, the CDR3 reads TGTGCCAGCAGCTTACTATCGGGAGGAGGAGAGACCCAGTACTTC.

This clone was seen more than once but under ten times. The chain has TRBV29-1 and TRBJ1-2, with D uncertain. The CDR3 is 14 residues long. Germline V CDR1 and CDR2: SQVTM, ANQGSEA. The germline V and J ends were trimmed by 0 bases and 1 base, with 9 bases remaining between them. Written as DNA, the CDR3 is TGCAGCGTTGAAGATGGGCAGATTAACTATGGCTACACCTTC. It translates to CSVEDGQINYGYTF.

The chain joins TRBV5-4 to TRBJ2-7; 8 bases map to TRBD2. V trimming: 1 base; J trimming: 2 bases; junction bases outside the gene matches: 5. The CDR3 contains 15 residues. The germline V gene encodes CDR1 SGHNT and CDR2 YYREEE (reference sequence). The CDR3 DNA reads as TGTGCCAGCAGCTTGAGCGGCGGGAGGACCTACGAGCAGTACTTC. This encodes CASSLSGGRTYEQYF. Based on the CDR3 plus reference TRBV5-4 and TRBJ2-7, the full variable domain is ETGVTQSPTHLIKTRGQQVTLRCSSQSGHNTVSWYQQALGQGPQFIFQYYREEENGRGNFPPRFSGLQFPNYSSELNVNALELDDSALYLCASSLSGGRTYEQYFGPGTRLTVT.

V and J are TRBV7-2 and TRBJ2-7, with 9 bases matching TRBD1. Germline CDR1 SGHTA, CDR2 FQGNSA. V was clipped by 5 bases and J by 5 bases; unmatched bases: 7. This CDR3 contains 14 residues. DNA for the CDR3: TGTGCCAGCAGCGGGGGACAGGGTCCCGACGAGCAGTACTTC. As protein: CASSGGQGPDEQYF.

To note about this clone: Other nucleotide sequences from this sample produce the same CDR3. The rearrangement links TRBV28 to TRBJ1-2; 8 nucleotides match TRBD1. V was pared by 4 bases and J by 4 bases, with 5 bases of the junction left unmatched. The CDR3 loop spans 14 amino acids. Germline V gives CDR1 MDHEN, CDR2 SYDVKM. CDR3 nucleotide sequence: TGTGCCAGCAGTTCTGGACAGGGAAGCTATGGCTACACCTTC. Translated, it gives CASSSGQGSYGYTF.

This sequence joins TRBV5-6 and TRBJ1-4; tentatively, D is TRBD1 (6 bases). Germline V gene lookup returns CDR1 SGHDT and CDR2 YYEEEE. V shed 4 bases and J shed 2 bases, with 12 bases lying between them. The length of the CDR3 is 15 residues. CDR3 in DNA: TGTGCCAGCAGCCTCTACAGGGAGACTAATGAAAAACTGTTTTTT. This gives the protein CASSLYRETNEKLFF.

Only one count was recorded for this clone. The chain links TRBV15 to TRBJ1-1, with D perhaps matching TRBD1 (5 bases). Trimming left V 0 bases short and J 6 bases short, with 14 bases between. CDR3 size: 15 residues. Germline V gene lookup returns CDR1 LNHNV and CDR2 YYDKDF (reference sequence). CDR3 bases: TGTGCCACCAGCAGAGATGTTAGGGGAGGCTCTGAAGCTTTCTTT. Amino acid sequence: CATSRDVRGGSEAFF.

This chain connects TRBV6-2 or TRBV6-3 to TRBJ1-5; D is undetermined. Per germline, CDR1 MNHEY and CDR2 SVGEGT. V shed 0 bases and J shed 7 bases, with 25 bases lying between them. The CDR3 is 19 amino acids. CDR3 nucleotides: TGTGCCAGCAGTTACTCGATCTCGCTCTCGGTACGTGAGGTGCAGCCCCAGCATTTT. Translated: CASSYSISLSVREVQPQHF.

The CDR3 loop is CASSIDISDRVDQPQHF. The CDR3 DNA reads TGTGCCAGTAGTATTGATATATCGGACAGGGTCGATCAGCCCCAGCATTTT. The chain is built from TRBV19 and TRBJ1-5; 8 bases fit TRBD1. Germline lookup yields CDR1 LNHDA and CDR2 SQIVND (reference sequence). There are 17 residues in the CDR3. Trimming removed 3 bases from V and 5 bases from J; junction bases left unmatched: 12.

The V call is TRBV5-6, the J call TRBJ2-7, with 7 bases aligning to TRBD2. This CDR3 comprises 13 residues. V was clipped by 5 bases and J by 5 bases; unmatched bases: 7. Germline V lookup: CDR1 SGHDT, CDR2 YYEEEE. The CDR3 DNA reads TGTGCCAGCAGACTCCCGGGGGGTCACGAGCAGTACTTC. It encodes CASRLPGGHEQYF.

This chain links TRBV28 with TRBJ2-1; the match to TRBD1 covers 12 bases. Germline CDR1 and CDR2: MDHEN and SYDVKM. This CDR3 spans 14 amino acids. Trimming removed 6 bases from V and 9 bases from J; junction bases left unmatched: 6. CDR3 nucleotide sequence: TGTGCCAGCAGGGGACAGGGGGCGCGAAGTGAGCAGTTCTTC. This sequence encodes CASRGQGARSEQFF.

The chain employs TRBV5-1 and TRBJ1-1, with D possibly matching TRBD1 (5 bases). This CDR3 is built from 16 residues. CDR1 and CDR2 (germline): SGHRS, YFSETQ. The ends were cut back, 4 bases at V and 0 bases at J, with 16 bases in the middle. CDR3 coding DNA: TGCGCCAGCAGCGCCGAGGAGGGGCTATTGAACACTGAAGCTTTCTTT. It specifies CASSAEEGLLNTEAFF.

The genes are TRBV19 and TRBJ2-2; 9 positions agree with TRBD2. This CDR3 comprises 16 residues. Per the germline V gene, CDR1 is LNHDA and CDR2 is SQIVND (reference sequence). Trimming removed 1 base from V and 5 bases from J; junction bases left unmatched: 5. The CDR3 region has the DNA TGTGCCAGTAGTATAGGGAGTAGCGGGGGTACCGGGGAGCTGTTTTTT. This translates into CASSIGSSGGTGELFF.

The genes are TRBV7-6 and TRBJ2-1; unclear D gene. Germline values: CDR1 SGHVS, CDR2 FNYEAQ. V lost 4 bases, J lost 8 bases, and 15 bases lay in between. The CDR3 is 14 amino acids. The CDR3 here is CASSYPGTLDEQFF. The CDR3 bases are TGTGCCAGCAGCTACCCCGGTACTCTTGATGAGCAGTTCTTC.

The V and J genes are TRBV4-1 and TRBJ1-5; a possible D gene is TRBD1 (5 bases). V dropped 8 bases and J dropped 9 bases, with 14 bases sitting between them. The CDR3 length is 12 residues. CDR1 MGHRA and CDR2 YSYEKL come from the germline V gene. This chain's CDR3 is CASGGGGWPQHF. CDR3 coding DNA: TGCGCCAGCGGCGGGGGAGGTTGGCCCCAGCATTTT.

The CDR3 sequence: CASSDIYGGDTEAFF. For the CDR3, the DNA is TGTGCCAGCAGTGATATTTACGGGGGGGACACTGAAGCTTTCTTT. The rearrangement links TRBV2 to TRBJ1-1, with a possible D match to TRBD1 (5 bases). Germline assignment: CDR1 SNHLY and CDR2 FYNNEI. Trimming cost V 3 bases and J 3 bases, with 14 bases left between them. The CDR3 sequence is 15 residues long.

The chain carries TRBV7-3 and TRBJ2-1, with 9 bases identical to TRBD1. Germline lookup yields CDR1 SGHTA and CDR2 FQGTGA. The CDR3 extends over 14 amino acids. V lost 3 bases, J lost 7 bases, and 4 bases stayed unmatched. The CDR3 DNA is TGTGCCAGCAGCTTCTCGACAGGGGGAAATGAGCAGTTCTTC. This codes for CASSFSTGGNEQFF.

The J gene is TRBJ1-1, the V gene TRBV28; D is perhaps TRBD1 (6 bases). Germline CDR1 and CDR2: MDHEN and SYDVKM. The CDR3 consists of 13 residues. V lost 7 bases to trimming and J lost 3 bases, with 12 bases between them. In DNA form, the CDR3 reads TGTGCCAGCACCTCGGGACAATACACTGAAGCTTTCTTT. Translation: CASTSGQYTEAFF. Using reference TRBV28 and TRBJ1-1 for the parts outside the CDR3, the full variable domain is DVKVTQSSRYLVKRTGEKVFLECVQDMDHENMFWYRQDPGLGLRLIYFSYDVKMKEKGDIPEGYSVSREKKERFSLILESASTNQTSMYLCASTSGQYTEAFFGQGTRLTVV.

This rearrangement joins TRBV7-3 to TRBJ2-1; TRBD2 matches 7 bases. Germline lookup yields CDR1 SGHTA and CDR2 FQGTGA. The CDR3 is 15 residues long. Trimming removed 5 bases from V and 5 bases from J; junction bases left unmatched: 9. DNA of the CDR3: TGTGCCAGCAGCCCTAGCGGAAACAAAAACAATGAGCAGTTCTTC. Protein: CASSPSGNKNNEQFF.

This chain links TRBV27 with TRBJ2-7; D is ambiguous. CDR3 size: 11 residues. The V gene's germline CDR1 is MNHEY and CDR2 SMNVEV (reference sequence). The V gene lost 3 bases and the J gene lost 4 bases, with 4 bases spanning the gap. Here the CDR3 reads CASSFNYEQYF. The CDR3 coding sequence is TGTGCCAGCAGTTTTAATTACGAGCAGTACTTC.

This rearrangement joins TRBV25-1 to TRBJ2-7; TRBD2 agrees at 11 bases. Germline assignment: CDR1 MGHDK and CDR2 SYGVNS. CDR3 size: 13 residues. V was clipped by 10 bases and J by 3 bases; unmatched bases: 5. The CDR3 DNA sequence: TGTGCCACCAGACTAGCGGGGAACTACGAGCAGTACTTC. Translated, it gives CATRLAGNYEQYF.

V and J are TRBV3-1 (or the pseudogene TRBV3-2) and TRBJ1-3, with D hard to call. Trimming pared 1 base from V and 0 bases from J, leaving 10 bases between. CDR3 length: 16 amino acids. Germline CDR1 LGHDT, CDR2 YNNKEL (reference sequence). DNA for the CDR3: TGTGCCAGCAGCCAAGCACCGACATACTCTGGAAACACCATATATTTT. Protein product: CASSQAPTYSGNTIYF.